The TCR beta chain described here comes from a study of T cell responses to AZD1222 COVID-19 vaccine (dated by TCRdb to 2020 to 2023). At the level of the whole study: AZD1222 recipients with second doses at about 4 weeks or about 12 weeks were pooled, because spike-specific TCR depth and breadth did not differ between schedules. A total of just over 230 trial participants underwent TCR sequencing, of whom about 200 had received two doses of AZD1222 and some 25 had received two doses of the MenACWY control vaccine. Enrollment into the trials was organized by age into subgroups of 18-55, 56-69 and 70-plus years, and those subgroups contained about 150, 27 and 61 TCR-sequenced participants, respectively. The study at large found these results: The 56-69-year group was small, and its depth increase did not reach significance, likely because of low power. Only a handful of AZD1222 recipients were SARS-CoV-2 seropositive at baseline, limiting conclusions about previously exposed vaccinees. After two AZD1222 doses, both the breadth and the depth of spike-specific TCRs were significantly higher than at day 0 and than in MenACWY recipients. No day 14 peak-response samples were available, so repertoires were characterized only after the peak T cell response. Participants were mostly white British, with more females than males. The authors suggested clonal diversity may have been underestimated. The vaccine-associated CD4 TCRs covered the entire spike protein, and the dominant responses fell in regions 160-218 and 743-854. Nearly half of unique spike-specific TCRs reportedly recognized epitopes outside regions mutated in the B.1.351 and B.1.1.7 variants.

In the paper's terms, the time point label means: baseline before first vaccination. Samples from vaccinated people were obtained from the UK trials COV001 and COV002, which included a single-blind randomized controlled phase 2/3 trial of AZD1222 (ChAdOx1 nCoV-19) in healthy adults. For TCRbeta chain sequencing, PBMC samples were collected from trial participants at day 0 and at day 28 after the second dose. There are 12 amino acids in the CDR3, from cysteine to phenylalanine inclusive. Only CDR3 DNA is held: 36 bases, read in frame from base 1. Trimming leaves V shorter by 10 bases and J shorter by 6 bases, with the junction holding 8 bases beyond the gene matches. The germline V gene provides CDR1 MGHDK and CDR2 SYGVNS. As for this clone: Its antigen remains undetermined. Base qualities are missing; no much larger clone stands one base away.

The CDR3 regions of human TCRbeta chains were analyzed by immunosequencing. As for the original processing: TCRs in the repertoires were compared against a reference library of SARS-CoV-2-specific TCRs that had been generated with the MIRA antigen-specificity platform. Breadth was defined as the fraction of unique TCRs that were SARS-CoV-2-associated. Depth was defined as the fraction of total T cells that were SARS-CoV-2-associated. Using the MIRA data, each spike-specific TCR was assigned both to the spike region to which the TCR was reactive and to a CD4 or CD8 class. Log10-transformed breadth and depth values were compared by one-way ANOVA with Sidak's multiple comparisons tests. Held by TCRdb, this immuneACCESS table contains in-frame sequences only and omits some clones. Under half of the omission traces to an unresolved V gene where checked; the cause of the rest is unknown. V, J and clone size derive from that table, while D and trimming were established from the DNA sequence. The sample yields 150,000 to 200,000 clones; more than 90% were counted once. The biggest ten clones account for less than 3% of the sample.

This specimen was peripheral blood, taken on day 0 of AZD1222 vaccination. Rearrangement joined TRBV25-1 to TRBJ1-2; TRBD1 matches 7 bases in the middle. This TCR derives from an adult in good health. The DNA sequence reads TGTGCCATCCAGGGGGGGGCGCATGGCTACACCTTC. This gives the protein CAIQGGAHGYTF.